A selection of T cell receptor beta chains follows, all from one sample in a study of CD8 T cells in ankylosing spondylitis. TCRdb processed the 5' RACE reads anew with MiXCR; each CDR3 protein has one entry. The table has about 300,000 distinct CDR3 sequences, less than 25% seen once. The sequencing sample was made of blood, either unsorted or a sorted T cell fraction (not recorded which). These receptors came from a female donor with ankylosing spondylitis or in good health (not recorded which). Both conserved end residues are part of each CDR3. D genes are given only for firm matches. The size of a clone is reported for some rows only, either as once, few or many, or as a class for expanded clones.

>TRBV10-1|TRBJ2-1|NA|TRBD1
TGCGCCAGCAGCGGGACAGGCAATGAGCAGTTCTTC
CASSGTGNEQFF
>TRBV15|TRBJ2-4|NA|TRBD2
TGTGCCACCAGCAGACTAGCGGGAGCGGTAGACATTCAGTACTTC
CATSRLAGAVDIQYF
>TRBV4-3|TRBJ1-2|NA|NA
TGCGCCAGCAGCCAAGATCTATTGATGGGAGGCTACACCTTC
CASSQDLLMGGYTF
>TRBV7-9|TRBJ1-5|few|TRBD1
TGTGCCAGCAGCCCAGCCGGGAGGACAGGACCGTCCCAGCCCCAGCATTTT
CASSPAGRTGPSQPQHF
>TRBV29-1|TRBJ2-7|NA|NA
TGCAGCGTGCAAGGGAGGGGGGCGGTCGACGAGCAGTACTTC
CSVQGRGAVDEQYF
>TRBV5-6|TRBJ1-2|NA|TRBD1
TGTGCCAGCAGCCTGACCTTGACAGGGGACTATGGCTACACCTTC
CASSLTLTGDYGYTF
>TRBV12-3/TRBV12-4|TRBJ2-7|few|TRBD2
TGTGCCAGCAGCCCCGGACTAGCGGGAGGGCGGCACTACGAGCAGTACTTC
CASSPGLAGGRHYEQYF
>TRBV10-3|TRBJ1-5|NA|NA
TGTGCCGCTTCCGGGGACGTCAAAGGCAATCAGCCCCAGCATTTT
CAASGDVKGNQPQHF
>TRBV30|TRBJ1-2|NA|NA
TGTGCCTGGAGACAGGACATCTCCTATGGCTACACCTTC
CAWRQDISYGYTF
>TRBV6-4|TRBJ2-3|NA|TRBD1
TGTGCCAGCGGGACAGGGGGAAGAGATACGCAGTATTTT
CASGTGGRDTQYF
>TRBV6-5|TRBJ1-2|few|TRBD1
TGTGCCAGCAGTTACAGACAGGGGGTGTCTAACTATGGCTACACCTTC
CASSYRQGVSNYGYTF
>TRBV5-1|TRBJ2-7|NA|NA
TGCGCCAGCAGCTTGGGAATGCAAGTAGGCGAGCAGTACTTC
CASSLGMQVGEQYF
>TRBV2|TRBJ1-5|NA|TRBD1
TGTGCCAGCGGTCAGGGGGCCGATCAGCCCCAGCATTTT
CASGQGADQPQHF
>TRBV13|TRBJ2-5|NA|NA
TGTGCCAGCAGCCGCCTCGGGGTGAGGCGGGCGGAGACCCAGTACTTC
CASSRLGVRRAETQYF
>TRBV20-1|TRBJ2-7|once|NA
TGCAGTGCTAGTCCTAGATCCTACGAGCAGTACTTC
CSASPRSYEQYF
>TRBV6-2/TRBV6-3|TRBJ2-2|NA|NA
TGTGCCAGCAGTTTTTCGGCAATCGGGGAGCTGTTTTTT
CASSFSAIGELFF
>TRBV12-3/TRBV12-4|TRBJ1-3|many|NA
TGTGCCAGCAGTTTAGCAGGCCGCTCTGGAAACACCATATATTTT
CASSLAGRSGNTIYF
>TRBV7-2|TRBJ2-3|few|NA
TGTGCCAGCAGCTTAGGTAATCAGGGCACAGATACGCAGTATTTT
CASSLGNQGTDTQYF
>TRBV7-2|TRBJ2-5|NA|TRBD2
TGTGCCAGCAGCTTGGGACTACCGACCGGAGAGACCCAGTACTTC
CASSLGLPTGETQYF
>TRBV20-1|TRBJ2-3|NA|NA
TGCAGTGCTAGATGGGGCGGTAGCACAGATACGCAGTATTTT
CSARWGGSTDTQYF
>TRBV20-1|TRBJ2-6|NA|NA
TGCAGTGCTGAGGACGGGGGGCTGCCTGGGGCCAACGTCCTGACTTTC
CSAEDGGLPGANVLTF
>TRBV7-2|TRBJ1-2|NA|TRBD1
TGTGCCAGCAGCTTGGACAGGGGGCGGGATGGCTACACCTTC
CASSLDRGRDGYTF
>TRBV6-5|TRBJ2-2|once|NA
TGTGCCAGCAGTTACTCGAGGAAGGCAGGGAACACCGGGGAGCTGTTTTTT
CASSYSRKAGNTGELFF
>TRBV11-2|TRBJ2-7|NA|NA
TGTGCCAGCAGCCGCCCGGAAAGGACGTACGAGCAGTACTTC
CASSRPERTYEQYF
>TRBV29-1|TRBJ2-5|NA|NA
TGCAGCGCTAAACAGCTTTTACAAGAGACCCAGTACTTC
CSAKQLLQETQYF
>TRBV15|TRBJ2-1|few|TRBD1
TGTGCCACCAGCAGAGGTGCGGGACAGGGCGTAAATGAGCAGTTCTTC
CATSRGAGQGVNEQFF
>TRBV2|TRBJ2-1|NA|TRBD2
TGTGCCAGCAGGCTTCTAGCGGCCTCCGGGAATGAGCAGTTCTTC
CASRLLAASGNEQFF
>TRBV27|TRBJ2-1|NA|TRBD1
TGTGCCAGCAGTTCCCGACTCCGGGACAGGGGGGATGAGCAGTTCTTC
CASSSRLRDRGDEQFF
>TRBV7-2|TRBJ2-1|few|NA
TGTGCCACCCTCCGGGGGACAGAATCACCGTTCTTC
CATLRGTESPFF
>TRBV12-3/TRBV12-4|TRBJ2-1|once|TRBD1
TGTGCCAGCAGAAACACAGGGGGAGCCTACAATGAGCAGTTCTTC
CASRNTGGAYNEQFF
>TRBV10-3|TRBJ2-2|NA|NA
TGTGCCATCAAGGCACGGAACACCGGGGAGCTGTTTTTT
CAIKARNTGELFF
>TRBV6-1|TRBJ1-1|few|NA
TGTGCCAGCAGCCCTACTTTTACAGGGAAGGAAGCTTTCTTT
CASSPTFTGKEAFF
>TRBV7-2|TRBJ1-5|many|NA
TGTGCCAGCAGCCTCCAAAATCAGCCCCAGCATTTT
CASSLQNQPQHF
>TRBV6-5|TRBJ1-1|few|NA
TGTGCCAGCAGTTACCCTAGAACAGGAGCCCACGGGATCACTGAAGCTTTCTTT
CASSYPRTGAHGITEAFF
>TRBV11-2|TRBJ2-3|NA|TRBD2
TGTGCCAGCAGCTTCCAGCGGGACACAGATACGCAGTATTTT
CASSFQRDTDTQYF
>TRBV29-1|TRBJ2-7|few|NA
TGCAGCGTTGAATTCTGGGGAGGCTACGAGCAGTACTTC
CSVEFWGGYEQYF
>TRBV15|TRBJ1-5|few|NA
TGTGCCACCAGCAGAGGGAAGGGCAATCAGCCCCAGCATTTT
CATSRGKGNQPQHF
>TRBV5-6|TRBJ1-4|NA|NA
TGTGCCAGCAGCTCAGGACGACGGGAAAAACTGTTTTTT
CASSSGRREKLFF
>TRBV9|TRBJ2-7|NA|TRBD2
TGTGCCAGCAGCGCCAGCGGGGGAAACTACGAGCAGTACTTC
CASSASGGNYEQYF
>TRBV3-1|TRBJ2-7|NA|TRBD2
TGTGCCAGCAGCCTTCTTAGCGGGAGGGATACTTGGCCCTACGAGCAGTACTTC
CASSLLSGRDTWPYEQYF
>TRBV12-5|TRBJ2-2|once|NA
TGTGCTAGTGGTTTGGTACGGTCCGGGGAGCTGTTTTTT
CASGLVRSGELFF
>TRBV12-3/TRBV12-4|TRBJ2-1|few|NA
TGTGCCAGCAGTTTAGGGAGCGCCTCCTACAATGAGCAGTTCTTC
CASSLGSASYNEQFF
>TRBV7-2|TRBJ2-2|NA|TRBD2
TGTGCCAGCAGGACTAGCGGGACGAACACCGGGGAGCTGTTTTTT
CASRTSGTNTGELFF
>TRBV12-3/TRBV12-4|TRBJ2-3|many|TRBD2
TGTGCCAGCAGTTTACTAGCGGGAGGGGCAGATACGCAGTATTTT
CASSLLAGGADTQYF
>TRBV4-3|TRBJ1-5|many|NA
TGCGCCAGCAGCCCGGGCAGGCTGGATCAGCCCCAGCATTTT
CASSPGRLDQPQHF
>TRBV18|TRBJ1-2|few|TRBD1
TGTGCCAGCTCACCACCGAACAGGGGTCCCCGTGGCTACACCTTC
CASSPPNRGPRGYTF
>TRBV3-1|TRBJ2-1|NA|NA
TGTGCCAGCAGCCAACCGGGACTGCTTGGGGATGAGCAGTTCTTC
CASSQPGLLGDEQFF
>TRBV20-1|TRBJ2-7|NA|NA
TGCAGTGCTAGAGATGGCGGAACGGGCTTCTACGAGCAGTACTTC
CSARDGGTGFYEQYF
>TRBV12-3/TRBV12-4|TRBJ2-6|NA|TRBD1
TGTGCCAGCAGTTTAATGGGACAGGCCTCCTCTGGGGCCAACGTCCTGACTTTC
CASSLMGQASSGANVLTF
>TRBV29-1|TRBJ2-7|few|TRBD1
TGCAGCGTTGTTGGGACAGGGATTACTCTCGAGCAGTACTTC
CSVVGTGITLEQYF
>TRBV15|TRBJ1-2|NA|NA
TGTGCCCCGGAGGCTAACTATGGCTACACCTTC
CAPEANYGYTF
>TRBV5-5|TRBJ1-5|NA|NA
TGTGCCAGCAGTCAACTAGGGACTAGAGGTCAGCCCCAGCATTTT
CASSQLGTRGQPQHF